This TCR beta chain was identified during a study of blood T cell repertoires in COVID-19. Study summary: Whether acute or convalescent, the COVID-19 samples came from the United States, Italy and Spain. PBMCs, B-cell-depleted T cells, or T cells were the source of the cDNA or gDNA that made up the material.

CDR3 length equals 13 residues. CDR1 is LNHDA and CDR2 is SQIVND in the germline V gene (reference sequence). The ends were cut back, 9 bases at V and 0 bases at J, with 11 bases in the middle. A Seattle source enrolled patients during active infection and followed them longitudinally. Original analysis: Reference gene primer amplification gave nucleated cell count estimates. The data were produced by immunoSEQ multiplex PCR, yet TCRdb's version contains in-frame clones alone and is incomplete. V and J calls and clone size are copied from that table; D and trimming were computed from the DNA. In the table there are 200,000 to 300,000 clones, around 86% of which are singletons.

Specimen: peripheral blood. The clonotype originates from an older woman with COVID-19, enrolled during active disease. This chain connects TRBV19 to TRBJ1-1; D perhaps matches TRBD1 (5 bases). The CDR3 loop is CASGRQLNTEAFF. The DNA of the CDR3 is TGTGCCAGCGGCAGACAGTTGAACACTGAAGCTTTCTTT.